This TCR beta chain derives from a study of T cell responses to AZD1222 COVID-19 vaccine (dated by TCRdb to the early 2020s). Regarding the study in general: TCR sequencing covered more than 230 trial participants: around 210 given two doses of AZD1222 and around 26 given two doses of MenACWY control vaccine. Trial participants were enrolled into age subgroups of 18-55, 56-69 and 70-plus years, which contained 148, 28 and 57 TCR-sequenced participants, respectively.

The CDR3 regions of human TCRbeta chains were analyzed by immunosequencing. On the study's bioinformatics: Repertoire TCRs were checked for matches against a reference library of SARS-CoV-2-specific TCRs that had been generated using the MIRA antigen-specificity platform. Breadth was defined as the fraction of unique TCRs that were SARS-CoV-2-associated, and depth was defined as the fraction of total T cells that were SARS-CoV-2-associated. Using the MIRA data, each spike-specific TCR was assigned both to the spike region to which the TCR was reactive and to a CD4 or CD8 class. Log10-transformed breadth and depth values were compared by one-way ANOVA with Sidak's multiple comparisons tests. In TCRdb, the immuneACCESS table is reduced to in-frame sequences with V and J assigned. These tables do not hold every clone; where another copy was compared, an unresolved V gene accounts for under half, and the others remain unexplained. From that table come the V and J calls and clone size; the DNA was used to work out D and trimming. The sample contains roughly 150,000 clones, 90% of them found a single time. Of the sample, approximately 5.9% is held by the ten largest clones.

Notes on this clone: The clone's antigen remains unknown. No base qualities exist here, and no much larger clone lies one base off it.

In the paper's terms, the time point label means: about 28 days (+/-7) after the second vaccine dose. Because spike-specific TCR depth and breadth did not differ between the two schedules, AZD1222 recipients who got a second dose at roughly 4 weeks were pooled with those who got a second dose at roughly 12 weeks. Vaccinee samples came from UK trials COV001 and COV002, including a single-blind randomized controlled phase 2/3 trial of AZD1222 (ChAdOx1 nCoV-19) in healthy adults. Trial participant PBMC samples were collected at day 0 and day 28 after the second dose for TCRbeta chain sequencing. The paper as a whole reports these results and caveats: Nearly half of unique spike-specific TCRs reportedly recognized epitopes outside regions mutated in the B.1.351 and B.1.1.7 variants. Because no day 14 peak-response samples were available, the repertoires could be characterized only after the peak T cell response. Vaccine-associated CD4 TCRs spanned the whole spike protein, with dominant responses in regions 160-218 and 743-854. In the small 56-69-year group, the increase in depth fell short of significance, most likely because of low power. Participants were mostly white British, with more females than males. The authors suggested clonal diversity may have been underestimated. A significant rise in spike-specific TCR breadth and depth was observed after two AZD1222 doses relative to day 0 and relative to MenACWY recipients. Only five or six AZD1222 recipients were SARS-CoV-2 seropositive at baseline, limiting conclusions about previously exposed vaccinees.

According to the germline V gene, CDR1 reads SGHAT and CDR2 reads FQNNGV. V is clipped by 0 bases and J by 2 bases, and the sequence between their germline boundaries is 8 bases long. The cysteine opens and the phenylalanine closes a CDR3 of 14 amino acids. Left in the record is the CDR3 DNA by itself, 42 bases read in frame from the first base. This chain is built from TRBV11-2 and TRBJ2-7, with the D gene not confidently named. The sample here was peripheral blood, taken 28 days after the second AZD1222 dose. This TCR derives from an adult who received the AZD1222 COVID-19 vaccine. The CDR3 has the sequence CASSLDRQAYEQYF. Read as DNA, the sequence is TGTGCCAGCAGCTTAGATCGGCAGGCCTACGAGCAGTACTTC. The reference TRBV11-2 and TRBJ2-7 proteins fill in what lies around the CDR3, so the full variable domain reads EAGVAQSPRYKIIEKRQSVAFWCNPISGHATLYWYQQILGQGPKLLIQFQNNGVVDDSQLPKDRFSAERLKGVDSTLKIQPAKLEDSAVYLCASSLDRQAYEQYFGPGTRLTVT.